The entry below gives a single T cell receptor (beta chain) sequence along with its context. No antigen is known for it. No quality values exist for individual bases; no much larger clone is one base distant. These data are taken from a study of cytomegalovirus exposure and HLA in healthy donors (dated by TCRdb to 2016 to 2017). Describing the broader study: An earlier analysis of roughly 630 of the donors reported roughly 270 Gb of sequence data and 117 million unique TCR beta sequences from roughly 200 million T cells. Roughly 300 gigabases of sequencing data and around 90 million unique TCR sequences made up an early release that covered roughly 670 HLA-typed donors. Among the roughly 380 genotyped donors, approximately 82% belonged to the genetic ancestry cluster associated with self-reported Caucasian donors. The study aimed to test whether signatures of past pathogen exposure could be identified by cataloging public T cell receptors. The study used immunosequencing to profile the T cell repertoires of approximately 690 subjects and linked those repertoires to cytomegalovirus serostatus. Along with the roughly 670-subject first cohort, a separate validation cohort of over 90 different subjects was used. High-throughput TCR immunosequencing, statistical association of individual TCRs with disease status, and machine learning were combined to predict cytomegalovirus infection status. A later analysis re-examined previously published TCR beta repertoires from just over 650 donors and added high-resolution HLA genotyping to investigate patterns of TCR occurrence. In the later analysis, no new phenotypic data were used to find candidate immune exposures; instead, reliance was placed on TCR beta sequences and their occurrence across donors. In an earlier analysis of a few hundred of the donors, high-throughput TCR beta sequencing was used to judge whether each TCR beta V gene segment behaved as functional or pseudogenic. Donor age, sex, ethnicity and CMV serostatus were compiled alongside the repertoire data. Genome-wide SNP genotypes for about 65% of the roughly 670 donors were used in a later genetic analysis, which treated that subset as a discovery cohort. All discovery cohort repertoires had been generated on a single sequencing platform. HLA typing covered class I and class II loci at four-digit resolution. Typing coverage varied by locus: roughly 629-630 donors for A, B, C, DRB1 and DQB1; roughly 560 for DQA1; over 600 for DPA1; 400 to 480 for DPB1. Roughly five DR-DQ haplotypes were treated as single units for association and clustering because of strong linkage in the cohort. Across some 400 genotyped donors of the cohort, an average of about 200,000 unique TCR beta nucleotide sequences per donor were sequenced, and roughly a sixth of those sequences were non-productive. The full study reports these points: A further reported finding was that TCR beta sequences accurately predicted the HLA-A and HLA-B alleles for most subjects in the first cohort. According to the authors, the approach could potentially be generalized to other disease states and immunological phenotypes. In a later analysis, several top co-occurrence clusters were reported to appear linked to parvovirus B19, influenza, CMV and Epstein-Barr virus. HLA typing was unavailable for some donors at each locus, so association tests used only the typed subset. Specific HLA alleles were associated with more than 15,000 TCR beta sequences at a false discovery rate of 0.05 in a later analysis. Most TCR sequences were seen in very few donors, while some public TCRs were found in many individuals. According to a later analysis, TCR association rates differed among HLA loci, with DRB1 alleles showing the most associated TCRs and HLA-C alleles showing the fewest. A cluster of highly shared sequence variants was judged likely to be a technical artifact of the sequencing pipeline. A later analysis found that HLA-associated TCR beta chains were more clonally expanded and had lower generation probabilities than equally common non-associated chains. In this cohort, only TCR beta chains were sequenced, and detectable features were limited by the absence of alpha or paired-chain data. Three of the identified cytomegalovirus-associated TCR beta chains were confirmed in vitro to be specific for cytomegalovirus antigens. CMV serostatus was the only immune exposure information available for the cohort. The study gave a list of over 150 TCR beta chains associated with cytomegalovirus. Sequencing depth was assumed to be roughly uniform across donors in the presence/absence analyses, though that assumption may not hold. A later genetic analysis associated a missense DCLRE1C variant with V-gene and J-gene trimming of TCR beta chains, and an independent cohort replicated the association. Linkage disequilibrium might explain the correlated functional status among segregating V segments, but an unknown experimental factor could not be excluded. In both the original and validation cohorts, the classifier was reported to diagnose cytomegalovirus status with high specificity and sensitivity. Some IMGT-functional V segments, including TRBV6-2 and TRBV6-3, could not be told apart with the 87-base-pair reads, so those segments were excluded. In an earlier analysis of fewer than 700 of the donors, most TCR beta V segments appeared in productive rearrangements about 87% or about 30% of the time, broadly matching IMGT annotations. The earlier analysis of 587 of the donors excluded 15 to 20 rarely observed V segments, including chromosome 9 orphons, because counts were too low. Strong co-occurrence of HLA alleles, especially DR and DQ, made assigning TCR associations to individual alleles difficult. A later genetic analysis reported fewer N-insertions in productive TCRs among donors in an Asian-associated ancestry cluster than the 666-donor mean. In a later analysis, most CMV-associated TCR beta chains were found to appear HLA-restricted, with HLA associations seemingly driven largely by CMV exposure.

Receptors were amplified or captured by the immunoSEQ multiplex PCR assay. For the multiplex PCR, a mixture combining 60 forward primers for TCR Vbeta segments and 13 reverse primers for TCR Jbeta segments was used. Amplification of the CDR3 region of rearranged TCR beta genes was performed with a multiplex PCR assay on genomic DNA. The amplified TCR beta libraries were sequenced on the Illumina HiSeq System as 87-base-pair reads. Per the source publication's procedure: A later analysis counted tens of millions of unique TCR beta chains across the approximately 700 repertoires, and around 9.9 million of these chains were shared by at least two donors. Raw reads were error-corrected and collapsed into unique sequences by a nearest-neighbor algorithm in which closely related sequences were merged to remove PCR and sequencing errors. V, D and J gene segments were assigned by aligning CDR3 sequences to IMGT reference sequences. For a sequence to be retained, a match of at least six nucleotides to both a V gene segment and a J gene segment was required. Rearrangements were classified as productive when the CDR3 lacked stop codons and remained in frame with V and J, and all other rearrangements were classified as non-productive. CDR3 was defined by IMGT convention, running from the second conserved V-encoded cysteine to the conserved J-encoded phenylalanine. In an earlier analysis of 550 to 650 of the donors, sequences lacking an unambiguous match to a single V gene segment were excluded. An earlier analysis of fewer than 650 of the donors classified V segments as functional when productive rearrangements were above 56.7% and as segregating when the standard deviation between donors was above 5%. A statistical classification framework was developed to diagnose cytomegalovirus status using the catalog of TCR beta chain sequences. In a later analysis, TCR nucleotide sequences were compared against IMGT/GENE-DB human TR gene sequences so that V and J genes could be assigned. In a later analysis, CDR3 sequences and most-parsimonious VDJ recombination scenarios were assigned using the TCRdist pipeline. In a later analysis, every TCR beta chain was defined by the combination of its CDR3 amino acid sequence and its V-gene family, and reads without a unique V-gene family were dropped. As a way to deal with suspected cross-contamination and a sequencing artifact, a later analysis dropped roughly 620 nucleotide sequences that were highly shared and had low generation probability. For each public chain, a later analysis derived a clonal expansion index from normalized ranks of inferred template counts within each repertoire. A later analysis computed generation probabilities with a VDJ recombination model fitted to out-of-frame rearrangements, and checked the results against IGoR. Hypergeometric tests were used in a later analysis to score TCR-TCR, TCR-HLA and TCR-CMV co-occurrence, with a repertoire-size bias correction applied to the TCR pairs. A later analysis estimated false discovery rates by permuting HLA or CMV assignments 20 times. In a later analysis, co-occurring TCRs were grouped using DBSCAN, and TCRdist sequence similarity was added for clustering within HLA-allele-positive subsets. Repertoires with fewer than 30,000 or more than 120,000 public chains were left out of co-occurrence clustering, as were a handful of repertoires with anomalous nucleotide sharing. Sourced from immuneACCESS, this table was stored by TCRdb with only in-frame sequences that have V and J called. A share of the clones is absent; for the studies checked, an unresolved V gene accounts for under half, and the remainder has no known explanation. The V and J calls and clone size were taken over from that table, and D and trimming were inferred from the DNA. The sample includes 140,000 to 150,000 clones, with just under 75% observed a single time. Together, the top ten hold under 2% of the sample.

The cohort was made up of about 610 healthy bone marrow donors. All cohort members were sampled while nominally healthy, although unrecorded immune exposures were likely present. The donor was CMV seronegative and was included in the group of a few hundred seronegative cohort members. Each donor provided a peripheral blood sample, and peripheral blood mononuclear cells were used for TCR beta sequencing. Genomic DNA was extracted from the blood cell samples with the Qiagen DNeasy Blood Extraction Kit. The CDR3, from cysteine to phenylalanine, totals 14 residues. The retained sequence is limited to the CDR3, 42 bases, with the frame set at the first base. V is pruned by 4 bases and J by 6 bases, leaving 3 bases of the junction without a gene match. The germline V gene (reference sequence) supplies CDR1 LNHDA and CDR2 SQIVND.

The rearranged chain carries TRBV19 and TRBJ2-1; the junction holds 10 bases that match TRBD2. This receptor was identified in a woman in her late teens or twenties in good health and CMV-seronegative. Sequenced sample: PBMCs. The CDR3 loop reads CASSRVAGGNEQFF. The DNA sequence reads TGTGCCAGTAGTAGGGTAGCGGGAGGCAATGAGCAGTTCTTC.